Here is one TCR beta chain with its context. These data originate in a study of blood T cell repertoires in COVID-19. Whole-study context: In each case, the material was cDNA or gDNA derived from T cells, B-cell-depleted T cells, or PBMCs.

In the source study's methods: Scientists estimated how many nucleated cells there were by amplifying reference gene primers. Using immunoSEQ multiplex PCR, the repertoire was profiled, and TCRdb retains in-frame clones only, with some absent. For V, J and clone size, that table is used; D and trimming come from the DNA. This sample has some 140,000 clones, with about 80% found just once. This CDR3 has 16 residues. The germline V gene encodes CDR1 SGHRS and CDR2 YFSETQ. Trimming stripped 2 bases from V and 0 bases from J, with 12 bases between. Sequencing input: peripheral blood. This clonotype was obtained from an elderly woman with acute or convalescent COVID-19. The V and J genes are TRBV5-1 and TRBJ1-3, with TRBD1 as a possible D gene (5 bases). This CDR3 is CASSLDSLNSGNTIYF. CDR3 DNA: TGCGCCAGCAGCTTAGACAGCCTTAACTCTGGAAACACCATATATTTT.